These 13 T cell receptor beta chains came from one sample sequenced in a study of T-cell reconstitution after alpha-beta-depleted transplantation in children. A TCRbeta library incorporating unique molecular identifiers was prepared. TCRdb itself ran the PCR reads through MiXCR, one entry per CDR3 protein. The sample lists some 550,000 distinct CDR3 sequences, 15% to 20% occurring once. Material: PBMCs from the stem cell graft donor, obtained from the stem cell graft. These receptors were taken from a human donor who donated a stem cell graft to a child with acute lymphoblastic leukemia.

The chain is built from TRBV7-8 and TRBJ2-5; D gene uncertain. Trimming left V 5 bases short and J 0 bases short, with 16 bases between. The CDR3 runs 16 residues. Germline V gives CDR1 SGHVS, CDR2 FQNEAQ. The CDR3 spells CASSPRPRQNQETQYF. CDR3 bases: TGTGCCAGCAGCCCCCGTCCAAGACAAAACCAAGAGACCCAGTACTTC.

The rearrangement uses TRBV5-6 and TRBJ2-2, with D hard to call. This CDR3 has 12 residues. V lost 4 bases to trimming and J lost 8 bases, with 9 bases between them. Per germline, CDR1 SGHDT and CDR2 YYEEEE. CDR3 sequence: CASSRIDGELFF. Written as DNA, the CDR3 is TGTGCCAGCAGCCGAATAGATGGGGAGCTGTTTTTT.

The rearrangement uses TRBV18 and TRBJ2-7; no reliable D call. The CDR3 totals 14 residues. The ends were cut back, 2 bases at V and 0 bases at J, with 8 bases in the middle. CDR1 and CDR2 (germline): KGHSH, LQKENI. The CDR3 loop is CASSPTPNSYEQYF. CDR3 in DNA: TGTGCCAGCTCACCAACACCTAACTCCTACGAGCAGTACTTC.

This clonotype was counted between two and nine times. The chain is built from TRBV12-3 or TRBV12-4 and TRBJ1-1; tentative D call: TRBD1 (5 bases). Deletions cut 3 bases from V and 1 base from J, with 15 bases between. The CDR3 has 16 amino acids. The CDR3 is CASSLLMGVGNTEAFF. The DNA for the CDR3 is TGTGCCAGCAGTTTGTTGATGGGGGTTGGGAACACTGAAGCTTTCTTT.

In this sample, this clonotype turned up a few times. The V gene is TRBV5-1, the J gene TRBJ2-1; no firm D call. Trimming took off 2 bases at V and 6 bases at J, with 12 bases between the two ends. CDR1 is SGHRS, CDR2 YFSETQ, per germline. This CDR3 comprises 14 residues. For the CDR3, the DNA is TGCGCCAGCAGCTTAAATCCTCCGGTCAATGAGCAGTTCTTC. It encodes CASSLNPPVNEQFF.

This clonotype was counted ten times or more. This chain uses TRBV20-1 with TRBJ2-3, with D unclear. Germline CDR1 reads DFQATT; CDR2 reads SNEGSKA (reference sequence). This CDR3 is built from 10 residues. The V end lost 5 bases, the J end lost 6 bases, and 6 bases lay between the germline ends. CDR3 sequence reads: CSAFRDTQYF. CDR3 sequence (DNA): TGCAGTGCTTTCAGGGATACGCAGTATTTT.

This clonotype was detected only a few times. The germline gene is not matched at one end of the junction; a read error may be the cause. J is TRBJ2-1 and V is TRBV20-1; a weak D match, TRBD1 (5 bases). CDR3 length equals 13 residues. The germline CDR1 and CDR2 sequences are DFQATT and SNEGSKA (reference sequence). The CDR3 sequence: CSARDLGATGPLF. Written as DNA, the CDR3 is TGCAGTGCTAGAGATCTTGGGGCCACGGGTCCGCTCTTC.

This clonotype was seen only a few times. The chain recombines TRBV6-5 with TRBJ1-1; D not certain. The CDR3 is 15 residues long. V was pared by 0 bases and J by 0 bases, with 8 bases between. Germline CDR1 is MNHEY and CDR2 is SVGAGI. CDR3 in DNA: TGTGCCAGCAGTTACTCGAGGTGGATGAACACTGAAGCTTTCTTT. As protein: CASSYSRWMNTEAFF.

This clonotype was counted at least ten times. This chain uses TRBV4-1 with TRBJ2-7, with 8 bases that match TRBD1. The CDR3 has 15 residues. Trimming cost V 4 bases and J 1 base; bases outside gene matches: 6. Looked up from germline, CDR1 is MGHRA and CDR2 is YSYEKL. The CDR3 DNA sequence: TGCGCCAGCAGCCGAGACAGGGGTCGGTCCTACGAGCAGTACTTC. Encoded protein: CASSRDRGRSYEQYF.

The rearrangement links TRBV29-1 to TRBJ2-1; D might be TRBD2 (6 bases). Per the germline V gene, CDR1 is SQVTM and CDR2 is ANQGSEA. The CDR3 has 12 residues. V shed 5 bases and J shed 2 bases, with 7 bases lying between them. The CDR3 DNA sequence: TGCAGCGTTTGGACTACCTACAATGAGCAGTTCTTC. It is translated as CSVWTTYNEQFF.

This clonotype was seen a handful of times. This sequence joins TRBV5-1 and TRBJ1-2; D unclear. Looked up from germline, CDR1 is SGHRS and CDR2 is YFSETQ. The CDR3 sequence is 15 residues long. Trimming stripped 1 base from V and 4 bases from J, with 14 bases between. In nucleotides, the CDR3 is TGCGCCAGCAGCTTGACCATCTGGTCGGGCTATGGCTACACCTTC. Its translation is CASSLTIWSGYGYTF.

V usage is TRBV7-2 and J usage is TRBJ1-5; 8 bases align to TRBD1. The ends lost 5 bases at V and 9 bases at J; junction bases unmatched: 12. The CDR3 totals 15 residues. The germline gives CDR1 SGHTA, CDR2 FQGNSA. The CDR3: CASSRDRGGHRPQHF. The CDR3 DNA sequence: TGTGCCAGCAGCCGAGACAGGGGTGGTCATCGGCCCCAGCATTTT. Based on the CDR3 plus reference TRBV7-2 and TRBJ1-5, the full variable domain is GAGVSQSPSNKVTEKGKDVELRCDPISGHTALYWYRQSLGQGLEFLIYFQGNSAPDKSGLPSDRFSAERTGGSVSTLTIQRTQQEDSAVYLCASSRDRGGHRPQHFGDGTRLSIL.

This sequence joins TRBV7-2 and TRBJ2-1, with a possible D match to TRBD2 (6 bases). This CDR3 spans 13 amino acids. Trimming took 4 bases from V and 6 from J, leaving 10 bases between them. Germline V lookup: CDR1 SGHTA, CDR2 FQGNSA. CDR3 DNA sequence: TGTGCCAGCAGCTGGGGACTCCGCAATGAGCAGTTCTTC. Translation gives CASSWGLRNEQFF.